Listed here is a single T cell receptor beta chain. Its antigen is as yet unknown. The data were produced by immunoSEQ multiplex PCR, yet TCRdb's version contains in-frame clones alone and is incomplete. The sample has about 10,000 clones; 65% to 85% are singletons. V shed 6 bases and J 3 bases; nucleotides not matched to a gene: 7. This CDR3 region has 14 residues. Germline CDR1 SQVTM, CDR2 ANQGSEA. This specimen comes from a study of follicular helper T cells after annual influenza vaccination. As for time point: 2015-2016 season, pre-vaccination. Non-naive CD4+CXCR5+PD-1+ cTfh were sorted into ICOS+CD38+ and ICOS-CD38- fractions. Study results and limitations: Day 7 ICOS+CD38+ clones later appeared mostly in ICOS-CD38- cTfh.

The sequence came from an adult who received the influenza vaccine. The sample consisted of CXCR5+ CD38- circulating T follicular helper cells from blood, taken on the day of influenza vaccination. The subset was: circulating Tfh, non-naive CD4+CXCR5+PD-1+ (ICOS+CD38+ or ICOS-CD38-). The chain uses TRBV29-1 and TRBJ2-3; 9 bases fit TRBD2. The CDR3 region has the DNA TGCAGCGTGTCCAGTAGCGGGAGAACAGATACGCAGTATTTT. Amino acid sequence: CSVSSSGRTDTQYF.